This T cell receptor beta chain stems from a study of cytomegalovirus exposure and HLA in healthy donors. PCR amplification relied on 60 Vbeta primers (plus 13 Jbeta primers). TCRdb's copy holds only in-frame clones and misses some; the assay was immunoSEQ multiplex PCR. The specimen's table records about 50,000 clones. Findings and caveats of the study: Most subjects had HLA-A and HLA-B alleles reportedly predicted accurately by TCR beta sequences. In vitro experiments confirmed that three CMV-associated chains were specific for CMV antigens. Being indistinguishable, some V segments were excluded, TRBV6-2 and TRBV6-3 among them.

Comment on this clone: Its cognate antigen is unknown.

CDR3 length: 13 residues. V lost 7 bases, J lost 9 bases, and 7 bases stayed unmatched. Germline-derived CDR1 and CDR2 are SQVTM and ANQGSEA. The chain recombines TRBV29-1 with TRBJ2-1; the match to TRBD2 covers 12 bases. Sequencing was performed on PBMCs. The sequence was collected from a man between 18 and 29 years old in good health and CMV-seropositive. The CDR3, as DNA: TGCAGCGGGAAGACTAGCGGGAGAGGTGAGCAGTTCTTC. This codes for CSGKTSGRGEQFF.